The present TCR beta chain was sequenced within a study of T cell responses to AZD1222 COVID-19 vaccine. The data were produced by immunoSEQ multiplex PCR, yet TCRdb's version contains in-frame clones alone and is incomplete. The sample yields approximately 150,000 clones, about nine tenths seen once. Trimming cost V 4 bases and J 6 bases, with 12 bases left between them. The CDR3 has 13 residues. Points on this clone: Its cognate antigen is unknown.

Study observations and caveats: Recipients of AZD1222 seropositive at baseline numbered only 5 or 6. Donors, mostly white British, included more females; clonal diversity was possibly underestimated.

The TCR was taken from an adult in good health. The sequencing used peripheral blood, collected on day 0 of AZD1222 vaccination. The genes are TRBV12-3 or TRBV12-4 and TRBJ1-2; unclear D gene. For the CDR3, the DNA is TGTGCCAGCAGTTCCGAGGTCCGGGATGGCTACACCTTC. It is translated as CASSSEVRDGYTF.